In this sample, the clone carrying this T cell receptor beta chain turned up once. This sequence is one base from a far larger clone and is likely a read error. This sample also contains other DNA sequences that code for the same CDR3. Without sorting, samples used approximately 99 million PBMCs for genomic DNA. The data belong to a study of shared clonotypes between healthy human individuals. Deep level was the assay's run setting. Sequencing of unsorted PBMC DNA was carried out using ten immunoSEQ deep assay plates. Method: immunoSEQ multiplex PCR; TCRdb's copy keeps in-frame clones and lacks some. The table shows some 530,000 clones, with roughly 80% occurring only once. Germline CDR1 is SGHNT and CDR2 is YENEEA. This CDR3 is built from 17 residues.

Input material: PBMCs. The source of this sequence is a woman aged 40 to 55 in good health. Some clones in this sample may be carry-over from other donors' samples. The gene calls are TRBV11-3 and TRBJ2-5; 8 bases agree with TRBD2. CDR3: CASSSSGTGGLEETQYF. The CDR3 coding sequence is TGTGCCAGTAGCTCTAGCGGCACGGGAGGGCTGGAAGAGACCCAGTACTTC. Combining the CDR3 with reference TRBV11-3 and TRBJ2-5 gives the whole variable domain EAGVVQSPRYKIIEKKQPVAFWCNPISGHNTLYWYLQNLGQGPELLIRYENEEAVDDSQLPKDRFSAERLKGVDSTLKIQPAELGDSAVYLCASSSSGTGGLEETQYFGPGTRLLVL.